Listed below are T cell receptor beta chains from one sample, sequenced in a study of blood T cell repertoires in COVID-19. Sequencing was performed with immunoSEQ multiplex PCR; in TCRdb, only in-frame clones are kept and a portion is missing. The table has about 50,000 clones, 89% seen once; the top ten hold around 46%. Sequencing was carried out using peripheral blood. These TCRs come from a woman aged 55-75 years with COVID-19, enrolled during active disease. The CDR3 runs from the conserved cysteine through the conserved F or W. Fields, in order: J gene, V gene, clone size, CDR3 protein. Part of the rows lack a size; the others show once, few, many or a class for expanded clones.

J gene: TRBJ2-7
V gene: TRBV28
clone size: -
CDR3 protein: CASSPWDLAGGPGEQYF

J gene: TRBJ1-2
V gene: TRBV10-3
clone size: -
CDR3 protein: CAISAYGQGTYGYTF

J gene: TRBJ2-5
V gene: TRBV29-1
clone size: -
CDR3 protein: CSVGTRGLQETQYF

J gene: TRBJ1-2
V gene: TRBV10-3
clone size: -
CDR3 protein: CAITPDRVYGYTF

J gene: TRBJ1-2
V gene: TRBV15
clone size: few
CDR3 protein: CATSRDLDSPLAF

J gene: TRBJ1-4
V gene: TRBV16
clone size: -
CDR3 protein: CASSQVNRQNEKLFF

J gene: TRBJ1-5
V gene: TRBV12-5
clone size: -
CDR3 protein: CASGLWGDGFYGNQPQHF

J gene: TRBJ2-1
V gene: TRBV7-2
clone size: -
CDR3 protein: CASSTHAADYNEQFF

J gene: TRBJ1-1
V gene: TRBV6-1
clone size: -
CDR3 protein: CASSDRLGHYEAFF

J gene: TRBJ2-7
V gene: TRBV11-2
clone size: -
CDR3 protein: CASSPGQGTYEQYF

J gene: TRBJ1-6
V gene: TRBV9
clone size: once
CDR3 protein: CASSVGQGGLLPLHF

J gene: TRBJ2-2
V gene: TRBV4-3
clone size: -
CDR3 protein: CASSQDAGAVGGRGWLFF

J gene: TRBJ1-2
V gene: TRBV30
clone size: -
CDR3 protein: CARHTQGQLKGYTF

J gene: TRBJ2-3
V gene: TRBV30
clone size: -
CDR3 protein: CAWSVRYREWRADTQYF

J gene: TRBJ2-3
V gene: TRBV19
clone size: once
CDR3 protein: CASAEGGRHSDTQYF

J gene: TRBJ2-1
V gene: TRBV27
clone size: -
CDR3 protein: CASSLFGQGSSYNEQFF

J gene: TRBJ1-1
V gene: TRBV6-6
clone size: -
CDR3 protein: CASSPWGSLNTEAFF

J gene: TRBJ1-1
V gene: TRBV5-1
clone size: -
CDR3 protein: CASSKSQGTEAFF

J gene: TRBJ2-1
V gene: TRBV2
clone size: -
CDR3 protein: CASWRLNNEQFF

J gene: TRBJ2-7
V gene: TRBV28
clone size: -
CDR3 protein: CASSPGQAENEQYF

J gene: TRBJ2-3
V gene: TRBV4-3
clone size: -
CDR3 protein: CASSQTSTDTQYF

J gene: TRBJ1-2
V gene: TRBV12-3/TRBV12-4
clone size: -
CDR3 protein: CASSRGRYGYTF

J gene: TRBJ1-2
V gene: TRBV6-6
clone size: -
CDR3 protein: CASSFQGEAYGYTF

J gene: TRBJ1-1
V gene: TRBV6-1
clone size: -
CDR3 protein: CASSSMGQGATEAFF

J gene: TRBJ1-5
V gene: TRBV3-1/TRBV3-2
clone size: -
CDR3 protein: CASSQGQGAVQPQHF

J gene: TRBJ1-3
V gene: TRBV5-1
clone size: -
CDR3 protein: CASSPWTADSGNTIYF

J gene: TRBJ2-1
V gene: TRBV10-3
clone size: -
CDR3 protein: CAISEGRSDNEQFF